This passage covers 19 T cell receptor beta chains from one sample sequenced in a study of molecular identifiers for immune sequencing clone quantification. TCRdb reprocessed the PCR reads with MiXCR, giving one entry per CDR3 protein. This table holds about 630,000 distinct CDR3 sequences, 25% found once. Sequenced input: naive CD8+ T cells from blood, with Jurkat cell RNA spiked in. Subset defined: FACS-sorted CD8+CD4-CCR7+CD45RA+ naive T cells. All receptors come from a human donor in good health. Some libraries in this study had Jurkat cell RNA spiked in.

This clonotype was seen ten or more times. The gene calls are TRBV13 and TRBJ2-3, with 8 positions matching TRBD2. The CDR3 spans 16 residues. V shed 5 bases and J 2 bases; nucleotides not matched to a gene: 9. CDR1 is PRHDT and CDR2 is FYEKMQ in the germline V gene (reference sequence). Here the CDR3 reads CASSKMRGADTDTQYF. CDR3 coding DNA: TGTGCCAGCAGCAAAATGCGGGGGGCCGACACAGATACGCAGTATTTT.

In regard to this clonotype: A much larger clone sits a single nucleotide away, making a read error possible. The genes are TRBV7-9 and TRBJ1-2; 7 bases fit TRBD1. Per the germline V gene, CDR1 is SEHNR and CDR2 is FQNEAQ (reference sequence). The trim removed 6 bases at V and 9 bases at J, leaving 10 bases unmatched. This CDR3 has 13 residues. CDR3: CASRDGTDESYTF. CDR3 nucleotide sequence: TGTGCCAGCAGGGACGGGACAGACGAAAGCTACACCTTC. Drawing the rest from reference TRBV7-9 and TRBJ1-2, the complete variable domain is DTGVSQNPRHKITKRGQNVTFRCDPISEHNRLYWYRQTLGQGPEFLTYFQNEAQLEKSRLLSDRFSAERPKGSFSTLEIQRTEQGDSAMYLCASRDGTDESYTFGSGTRLTVV.

In this sample, this clonotype turned up a few times. The genes are TRBV13 and TRBJ2-3, with D perhaps matching TRBD1 or TRBD2 (5 bases each). Trimming took off 5 bases at V and 10 bases at J, with 19 bases between the two ends. The CDR3 extends over 14 amino acids. Germline V gene sequence: CDR1 PRHDT, CDR2 FYEKMQ (reference sequence). This CDR3 reads CASSHRPQGGPQYF. The CDR3 bases are TGTGCCAGCAGCCACCGCCCGCAGGGCGGGCCGCAGTATTTT. The whole variable domain, remainder taken from reference TRBV13 and TRBJ2-3, is AAGVIQSPRHLIKEKRETATLKCYPIPRHDTVYWYQQGPGQDPQFLISFYEKMQSDKGSIPDRFSAQQFSDYHSELNMSSLELGDSALYFCASSHRPQGGPQYFGPGTRLTVL.

This clonotype has at least ten counts. CDR3 sequence reads: CASSEGYTEAFF. The DNA for the CDR3 is TGTGCCAGCAGTGAAGGGTACACTGAAGCTTTCTTT. This sequence joins TRBV6-1 and TRBJ1-1; no definite D call. Trimming removed 1 base from V and 3 bases from J, with 3 bases in between. This CDR3 is built from 12 residues. The germline V gene encodes CDR1 MNHNS and CDR2 SASEGT.

A few counts support this clonotype. The chain couples TRBV9 to TRBJ2-3, with D possibly called TRBD1 or TRBD2 (6 bases each). V lost 3 bases and J lost 2, with 13 bases in between. This CDR3 contains 15 residues. Germline CDR1 SGDLS, CDR2 YYNGEE. The CDR3 spells CASSADGGHTDTQYF. The CDR3 DNA follows: TGTGCCAGCAGCGCAGACGGGGGCCACACAGATACGCAGTATTTT.

The chain combines TRBV19 with TRBJ1-1; TRBD1 might be the D (6 bases). The CDR3 sequence is 17 residues long. Trimming cost V 6 bases and J 0 bases, with 20 bases left between them. The V gene's germline CDR1 is LNHDA and CDR2 SQIVND (reference sequence). The CDR3 spells CASSSGVRGYLNTEAFF. The CDR3 DNA reads as TGTGCCAGTAGCTCGGGTGTCAGGGGCTACTTGAACACTGAAGCTTTCTTT.

This clonotype was recorded many times. V gene TRBV6-2 or TRBV6-3 combines with J gene TRBJ2-1; D is ambiguous. Trimming cost V 5 bases and J 10 bases, with 9 bases left between them. This CDR3 has 11 amino acids. Germline V CDR1 and CDR2: MNHEY, SVGEGT. The CDR3 region is CASSTTREQFF. In DNA, the CDR3 is TGTGCCAGCAGTACGACGCGGGAGCAGTTCTTC.

This sequence joins TRBV28 and TRBJ1-2; 8 bases are a match to TRBD1. The CDR3 covers 15 residues. The V gene end was trimmed by 5 bases and the J gene end by 4 bases; junction bases not matched to a gene: 9. Germline CDR1 reads MDHEN; CDR2 reads SYDVKM. This CDR3 reads CASSGTGSNRYGYTF. CDR3 DNA sequence: TGTGCCAGCAGTGGGACAGGCTCTAACCGCTATGGCTACACCTTC.

The chain joins TRBV4-3 to TRBJ2-2, with a weak D call TRBD1 (6 bases). Germline CDR1 LGHNA, CDR2 YSLEER. This CDR3 spans 19 amino acids. Trimming took 1 base from V and 5 from J, leaving 23 bases between them. The CDR3 is CASSQGVALGHARTGELFF. The CDR3 coding sequence is TGCGCCAGCAGCCAAGGGGTCGCGTTGGGACACGCGAGGACCGGGGAGCTGTTTTTT.

The chain carries TRBV27 and TRBJ2-7; tentatively, D is TRBD1 (6 bases). The CDR3 sequence is 14 residues long. Germline CDR1 MNHEY, CDR2 SMNVEV (reference sequence). The V end was cut by 1 base, the J end by 2 bases, with 9 bases between. The CDR3 loop is CASSLLGHPYEQYF. DNA of the CDR3: TGTGCCAGCAGTTTATTGGGACACCCCTACGAGCAGTACTTC.

This clonotype came up a few times. The rearrangement links TRBV28 to TRBJ2-4; 7 bases are shared with TRBD2. The CDR3 totals 17 residues. With V trimmed by 1 base and J by 4 bases, 10 bases remained unmatched. CDR1 is MDHEN, CDR2 SYDVKM, per germline. The DNA for the CDR3 is TGTGCCAGCAGTTTATTCGGGGGGAGAGGGGCAAAAAACATTCAGTACTTC. This codes for CASSLFGGRGAKNIQYF.

This clonotype was seen a few times. The chain recombines TRBV25-1 with TRBJ2-1; D possibly uses TRBD1 or TRBD2 (5 bases each). The CDR3 runs 13 residues. V lost 2 bases, J lost 8 bases, and 10 bases lay in between. CDR1 MGHDK and CDR2 SYGVNS come from the germline V gene. CDR3 sequence reads: CASSEVGDYEQFF. CDR3 nucleotides: TGTGCCAGCAGTGAAGTGGGGGATTATGAGCAGTTCTTC.

The sample holds many counts of this clonotype. This chain uses TRBV7-9 with TRBJ1-1, with 8 bases fitting TRBD1. After removal of 5 bases from V and 5 bases from J, the junction contained 4 bases not matched to a gene. Germline assignment: CDR1 SEHNR and CDR2 FQNEAQ (reference sequence). The CDR3 runs to 13 residues. DNA of the CDR3: TGTGCCAGCAGCAGACAGGGGAGTACTGAAGCTTTCTTT. This translates into CASSRQGSTEAFF.

The chain recombines TRBV5-1 with TRBJ1-1; 9 bases are shared with TRBD1. V shed 0 bases and J 2 bases; nucleotides not matched to a gene: 14. This CDR3 is built from 19 residues. CDR1 and CDR2 (germline): SGHRS, YFSETQ. The CDR3, as DNA: TGCGCCAGCAGCTTGGTAGGGACAGGGCTCCTAGGTGGAAACACTGAAGCTTTCTTT. Translated: CASSLVGTGLLGGNTEAFF.

In the case of this clonotype: A single base separates this from a much larger clone, so it may be a read error. This rearrangement joins TRBV5-1 to TRBJ2-5; D gene ambiguous. The ends were cut back, 8 bases at V and 0 bases at J, with 11 bases in the middle. The CDR3 has 13 residues. Germline V gives CDR1 SGHRS, CDR2 YFSETQ. CDR3 bases: TGCGCCAGAAGCCTGGCGTACCAAGAGACCCAGTACTTC. Translated, it gives CARSLAYQETQYF.

The chain uses TRBV15 and TRBJ2-1; TRBD1 matches 9 bases. The trim removed 5 bases at V and 3 bases at J, leaving 5 bases unmatched. Looked up from germline, CDR1 is LNHNV and CDR2 is YYDKDF (reference sequence). This CDR3 comprises 15 residues. The CDR3 DNA sequence: TGTGCCACCAGCTTCCACAGGGGGCTCTACAATGAGCAGTTCTTC. It yields the protein CATSFHRGLYNEQFF.

This clonotype was observed a handful of times. The chain carries TRBV27 and TRBJ2-2, with 12 nucleotides matching TRBD2. The CDR3 is made up of 17 amino acids. The junction had 7 bases not matched to a gene; V was cut back by 3 bases and J by 5 bases. Germline V gene data show CDR1 as MNHEY and CDR2 as SMNVEV (reference sequence). The DNA of the CDR3 is TGTGCCAGCAGTTTCCCTGGACTAGCGGGGCAAACCGGGGAGCTGTTTTTT. This translates into CASSFPGLAGQTGELFF.

Concerning this clonotype: A much larger clone differs by one base, so this may be a read error. This sequence joins TRBV27 and TRBJ2-1, with 7 bases that match TRBD2. The CDR3 totals 13 residues. The junction had 11 bases not matched to a gene; V was cut back by 6 bases and J by 12 bases. Germline V CDR1 and CDR2: MNHEY, SMNVEV (reference sequence). For the CDR3, the DNA is TGTGCCAGCAGCCCTGGGACTACCGTTGTGCAGTTCTTC. Residues: CASSPGTTVVQFF.

This chain links TRBV13 with TRBJ1-5; unclear D gene. CDR3 size: 12 residues. Looked up from germline, CDR1 is PRHDT and CDR2 is FYEKMQ (reference sequence). Trimming took 2 bases from V and 4 from J, leaving 3 bases between them. CDR3 sequence (DNA): TGTGCCAGCAGCTTAAAGAATCAGCCCCAGCATTTT. This codes for CASSLKNQPQHF.